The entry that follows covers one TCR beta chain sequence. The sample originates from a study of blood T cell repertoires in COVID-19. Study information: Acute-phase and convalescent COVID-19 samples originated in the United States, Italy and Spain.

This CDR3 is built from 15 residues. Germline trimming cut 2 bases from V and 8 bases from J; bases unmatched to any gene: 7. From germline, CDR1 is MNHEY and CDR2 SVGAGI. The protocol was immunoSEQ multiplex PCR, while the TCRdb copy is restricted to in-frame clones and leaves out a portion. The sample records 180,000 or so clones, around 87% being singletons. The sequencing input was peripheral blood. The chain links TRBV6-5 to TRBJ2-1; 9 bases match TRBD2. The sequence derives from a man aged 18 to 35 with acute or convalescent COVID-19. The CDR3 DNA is TGTGCCAGCAGTTACGCCGGGACTAGCACGTATGAGCAGTTCTTC. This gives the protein CASSYAGTSTYEQFF.